This T cell receptor (beta chain) was documented in a study of blood T cell repertoires in COVID-19. Study at large: From the United States, Italy and Spain came samples of acute and convalescent COVID-19. PBMCs, B-cell-depleted T cells, or T cells were the source of the cDNA or gDNA that made up the material.

The germline V gene encodes CDR1 MNHNY and CDR2 SVGAGI (reference sequence). The CDR3 length is 16 residues. V lost 0 bases, J lost 7 bases, and 8 bases stayed unmatched. In the authors' methods: Estimates of nucleated cell counts were drawn from the amplification of reference gene primers. Method: immunoSEQ multiplex PCR; TCRdb's copy keeps in-frame clones and lacks some. Clonal size and the V and J genes are those of that table, whereas D and trimming came from the DNA. The sample shows approximately 48,000 clones, approximately 85% of them seen only once. The clonotype originates from a man in his sixties with acute or convalescent COVID-19. Sequencing was done on a sample of peripheral blood. The chain couples TRBV6-6 to TRBJ1-5, with 8 bases lining up with TRBD1. CDR3 coding DNA: TGTGCCAGCAGTTACTCATCCAGGACAGGGCGCCAGCCCCAGCATTTT. This codes for CASSYSSRTGRQPQHF.